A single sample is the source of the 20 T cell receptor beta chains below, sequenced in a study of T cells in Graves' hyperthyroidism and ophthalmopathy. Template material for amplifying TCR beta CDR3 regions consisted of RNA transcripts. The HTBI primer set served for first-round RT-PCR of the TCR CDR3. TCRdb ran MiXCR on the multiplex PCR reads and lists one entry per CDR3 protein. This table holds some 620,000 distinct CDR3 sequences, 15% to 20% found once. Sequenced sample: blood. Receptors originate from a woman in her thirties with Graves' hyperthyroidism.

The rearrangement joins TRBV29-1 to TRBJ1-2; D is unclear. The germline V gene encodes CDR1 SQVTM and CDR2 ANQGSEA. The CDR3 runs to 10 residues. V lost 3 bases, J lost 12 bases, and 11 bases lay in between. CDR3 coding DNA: TGCAGCGTTGAGGGAGAGGAAGACACCTTC. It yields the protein CSVEGEEDTF.

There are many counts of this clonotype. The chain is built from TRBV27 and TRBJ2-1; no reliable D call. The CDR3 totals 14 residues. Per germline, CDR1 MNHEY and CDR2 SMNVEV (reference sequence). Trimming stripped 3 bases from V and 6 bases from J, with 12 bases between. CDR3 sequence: CASSFSGPANEQFF. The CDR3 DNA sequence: TGTGCCAGCAGTTTTAGTGGGCCGGCCAATGAGCAGTTCTTC.

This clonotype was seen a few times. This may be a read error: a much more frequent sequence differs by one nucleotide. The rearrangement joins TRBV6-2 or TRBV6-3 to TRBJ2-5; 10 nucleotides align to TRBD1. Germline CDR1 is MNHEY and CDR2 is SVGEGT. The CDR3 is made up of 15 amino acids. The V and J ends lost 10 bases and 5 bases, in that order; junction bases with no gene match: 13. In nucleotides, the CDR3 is TGTGCCACCTCACCCCCCGGGACAGGGGAGGAGACCCAGTACTTC. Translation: CATSPPGTGEETQYF.

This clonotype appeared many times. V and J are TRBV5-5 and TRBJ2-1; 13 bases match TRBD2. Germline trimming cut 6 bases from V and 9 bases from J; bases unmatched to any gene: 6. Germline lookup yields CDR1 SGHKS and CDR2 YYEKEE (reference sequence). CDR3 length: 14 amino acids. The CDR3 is CASTGTSGAGEQFF. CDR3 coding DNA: TGTGCCAGCACCGGGACTAGCGGGGCAGGTGAGCAGTTCTTC.

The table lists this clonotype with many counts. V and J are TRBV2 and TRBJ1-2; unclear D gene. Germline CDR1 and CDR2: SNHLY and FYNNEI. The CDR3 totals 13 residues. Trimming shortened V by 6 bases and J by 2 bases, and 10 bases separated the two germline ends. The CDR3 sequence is CASRAGPNYGYTF. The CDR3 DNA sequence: TGTGCCAGCAGGGCAGGACCAAACTATGGCTACACCTTC.

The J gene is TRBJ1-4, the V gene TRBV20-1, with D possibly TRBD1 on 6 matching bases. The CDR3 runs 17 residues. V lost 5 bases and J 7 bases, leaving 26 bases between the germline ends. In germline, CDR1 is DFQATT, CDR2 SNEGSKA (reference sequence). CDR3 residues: CSAQPPTAYREGEKLFF. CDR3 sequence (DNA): TGCAGTGCTCAACCACCAACCGCTTACAGGGAGGGTGAAAAACTGTTTTTT.

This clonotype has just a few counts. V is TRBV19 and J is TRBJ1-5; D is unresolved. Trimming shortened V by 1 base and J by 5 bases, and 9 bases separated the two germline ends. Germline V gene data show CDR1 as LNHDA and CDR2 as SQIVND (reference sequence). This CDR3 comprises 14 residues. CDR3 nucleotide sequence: TGTGCCAGTAGTATAGTGGGCCCCGATCAGCCCCAGCATTTT. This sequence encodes CASSIVGPDQPQHF.

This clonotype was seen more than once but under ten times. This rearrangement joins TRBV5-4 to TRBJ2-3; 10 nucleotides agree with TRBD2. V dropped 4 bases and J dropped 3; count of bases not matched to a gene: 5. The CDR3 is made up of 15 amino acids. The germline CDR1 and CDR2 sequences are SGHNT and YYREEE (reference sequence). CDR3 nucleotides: TGTGCCAGCAGCGGGTGGACTAGCGGAACAGATACGCAGTATTTT. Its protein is CASSGWTSGTDTQYF.

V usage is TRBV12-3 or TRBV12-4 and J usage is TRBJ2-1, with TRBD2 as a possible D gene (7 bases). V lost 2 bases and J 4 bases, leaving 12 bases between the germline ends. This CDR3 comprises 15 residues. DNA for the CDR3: TGTGCCAGCAGTTTAAGGGGGGAGGGATACAATGAGCAGTTCTTC. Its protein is CASSLRGEGYNEQFF.

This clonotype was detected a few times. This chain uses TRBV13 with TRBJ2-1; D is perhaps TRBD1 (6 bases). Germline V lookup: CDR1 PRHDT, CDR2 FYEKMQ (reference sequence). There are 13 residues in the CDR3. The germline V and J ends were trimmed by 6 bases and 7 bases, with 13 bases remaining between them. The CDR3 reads CASRQKGENEQFF. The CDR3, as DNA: TGTGCCAGCAGACAGAAGGGGGAGAATGAGCAGTTCTTC.

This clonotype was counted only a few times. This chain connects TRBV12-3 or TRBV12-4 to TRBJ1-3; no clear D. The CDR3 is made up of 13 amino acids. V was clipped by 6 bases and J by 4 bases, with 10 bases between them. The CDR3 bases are TGTGCCAGCAGGAACACGGGCGGAAACACCATATATTTT. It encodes CASRNTGGNTIYF.

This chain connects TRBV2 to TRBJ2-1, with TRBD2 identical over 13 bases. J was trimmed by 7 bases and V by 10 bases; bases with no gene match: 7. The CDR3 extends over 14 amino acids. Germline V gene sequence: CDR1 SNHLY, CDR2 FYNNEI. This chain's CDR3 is CATTGTSGINEQFF. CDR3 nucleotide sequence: TGTGCCACCACCGGGACTAGCGGGATTAATGAGCAGTTCTTC.

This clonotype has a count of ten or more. This CDR3 reads CASSVVPGNEQFF. For the CDR3, the DNA is TGTGCCAGCAGCGTAGTTCCAGGGAATGAGCAGTTCTTC. The chain couples TRBV9 to TRBJ2-1; tentatively, D is TRBD1 (5 bases). Trimming removed 0 bases from V and 7 bases from J, with 8 bases in between. The CDR3 totals 13 residues. Per germline, CDR1 SGDLS and CDR2 YYNGEE.

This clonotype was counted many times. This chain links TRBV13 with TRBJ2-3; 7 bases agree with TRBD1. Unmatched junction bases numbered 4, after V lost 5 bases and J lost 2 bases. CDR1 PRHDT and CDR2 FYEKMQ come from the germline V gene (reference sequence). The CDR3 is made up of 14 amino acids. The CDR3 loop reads CASSRGQNTDTQYF. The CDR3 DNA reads TGTGCCAGCAGCCGGGGACAGAACACAGATACGCAGTATTTT.

The CDR3 coding sequence is TGTGCCAGTAGTACCTCGGGACTAGCGGACGAGCAGTACTTC. This translates into CASSTSGLADEQYF. This chain connects TRBV19 to TRBJ2-7, with 11 nucleotides matching TRBD2. V shed 4 bases and J 5 bases; nucleotides not matched to a gene: 4. This CDR3 is built from 14 residues. Germline V gives CDR1 LNHDA, CDR2 SQIVND (reference sequence).

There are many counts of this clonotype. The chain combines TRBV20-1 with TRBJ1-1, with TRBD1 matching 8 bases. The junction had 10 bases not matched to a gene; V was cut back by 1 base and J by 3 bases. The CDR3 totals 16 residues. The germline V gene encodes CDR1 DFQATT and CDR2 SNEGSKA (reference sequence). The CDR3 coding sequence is TGCAGTGCTAGAGCTCCAGGGGGCGCCGAGGACACTGAAGCTTTCTTT. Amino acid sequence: CSARAPGGAEDTEAFF.

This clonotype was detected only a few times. The CDR3 DNA reads TGTGCCAGCAGCCTTAACCGGGTCCACCCTGGGGCCAACGTCCTGACTTTC. As protein: CASSLNRVHPGANVLTF. The chain employs TRBV9 and TRBJ2-6, with D hard to call. CDR1 is SGDLS and CDR2 is YYNGEE in the germline V gene. CDR3 length: 17 residues. The V end lost 4 bases, the J end lost 2 bases, and 16 bases lay between the germline ends. Combining the CDR3 with reference TRBV9 and TRBJ2-6 gives the whole variable domain DSGVTQTPKHLITATGQRVTLRCSPRSGDLSVYWYQQSLDQGLQFLIQYYNGEERAKGNILERFSAQQFPDLHSELNLSSLELGDSALYFCASSLNRVHPGANVLTFGAGSRLTVL.

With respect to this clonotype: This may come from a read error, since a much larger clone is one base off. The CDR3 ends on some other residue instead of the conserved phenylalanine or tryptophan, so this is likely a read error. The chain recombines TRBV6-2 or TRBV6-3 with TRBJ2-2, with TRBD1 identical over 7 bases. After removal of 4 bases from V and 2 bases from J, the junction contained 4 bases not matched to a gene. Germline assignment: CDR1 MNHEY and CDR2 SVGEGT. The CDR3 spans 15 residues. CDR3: CASSSGTANTGELFL. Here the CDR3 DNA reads TGTGCCAGCAGTTCCGGGACAGCAAACACCGGGGAGCTGTTTCTT.

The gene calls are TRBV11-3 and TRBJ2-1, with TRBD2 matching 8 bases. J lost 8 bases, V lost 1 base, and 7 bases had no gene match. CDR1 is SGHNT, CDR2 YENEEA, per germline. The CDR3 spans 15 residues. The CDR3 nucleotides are TGTGCCAGCAGCTTAGGGCGAGCGGGAGTTGATGAGCAGTTCTTC. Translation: CASSLGRAGVDEQFF.

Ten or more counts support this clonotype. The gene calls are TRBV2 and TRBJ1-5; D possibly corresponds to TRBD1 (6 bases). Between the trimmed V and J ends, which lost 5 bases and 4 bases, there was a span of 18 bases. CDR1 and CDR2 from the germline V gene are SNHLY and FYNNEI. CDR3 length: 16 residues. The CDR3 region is CASSWAQGRNNQPQHF. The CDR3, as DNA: TGTGCCAGCAGTTGGGCTCAGGGGCGAAATAATCAGCCCCAGCATTTT.